The text below deals with one T cell receptor beta chain. Per the germline V gene, CDR1 is MNHEY and CDR2 is SMNVEV (reference sequence). CDR3 length: 16 amino acids. V trimming: 2 bases; J trimming: 6 bases; junction bases outside the gene matches: 7. The sample originates from a study of control samples from healthy donors and cancer patients. Data came from immunoSEQ multiplex PCR; TCRdb stores just in-frame clones and leaves some out. The sample yields some 95,000 clones, 80% to 90% seen once. The sequenced sample consisted of blood. The receptor's source is a man aged 25 to 40 in good health. V usage is TRBV27 and J usage is TRBJ1-5, with 10 bases lining up with TRBD1. This chain's CDR3 is CASSLRGQGNVQPQHF. DNA for the CDR3: TGTGCCAGCAGTTTACGGGGACAGGGGAATGTTCAGCCCCAGCATTTT.